Described below is a single TCR beta chain sequence and its context. Clinical history as reported by participants underpinned cohort assignment. V lost 6 bases and J lost 6; bases outside the gene matches: 10. Germline V lookup: CDR1 LGHNT, CDR2 FRNRAP. CDR3 length: 15 residues. This entry is derived from a study of blood T cell repertoires in COVID-19. Study-level information: Sources were T cells, B-cell-depleted T cells, or PBMCs; the material itself was cDNA or gDNA.

Generated by immunoSEQ multiplex PCR, the TCRdb table keeps only in-frame clones and is missing some. Of 220,000 or so clones listed, around 91% are singletons. The chain recombines TRBV12-5 with TRBJ2-1, with 8 nucleotides matching TRBD1. Input material: PBMCs or T cells enriched from blood (not recorded which). This clonotype was obtained from a man aged 25 to 45 who had been exposed to COVID-19. CDR3 residues: CASGPELDRVNEQFF. The CDR3 DNA reads as TGTGCTAGTGGCCCCGAGTTGGACAGGGTCAATGAGCAGTTCTTC.